This paragraph covers one T cell receptor (beta chain) sequence. Its matching antigen is unknown. The germline CDR1 and CDR2 sequences are KGHSH and LQKENI. The length of the CDR3 is 13 residues. V was cut by 5 bases and J by 4 bases, with 9 bases left in between. The sorted-subset replicate PCRs were given about 200 ng DNA, which is approximately 30,000 T cell genomes. TCRdb's copy holds only in-frame clones and misses some; the assay was immunoSEQ multiplex PCR. The sample records 2 million to 3 million clones, more than 85% being singletons. The data stem from a study of shared clonotypes between healthy human individuals. Whole-study results and caveats: Naive CD4 clonotype sharing across a handful of donors was approximately 5%. An anticipated effect of sequencing depth on clonotype sharing among donors was recognized. When compared with the clonotypes that were shared by all four sorted-subset donors, the non-shared clonotypes turned out to have lower generation probabilities.

Sequencing was done on a sample of naive CD4+ T cells from PBMCs. Documented subset: CD45RA+ positively selected. The receptor was derived from a man aged 18 to 35 in good health. Some clones in this sample may be carry-over from other donors' samples. The gene calls are TRBV18 and TRBJ1-5, with D tentatively TRBD1 (6 bases). The chain's CDR3 is CASSDDRNQPQHF. The CDR3 DNA reads TGTGCCAGCTCAGACGACAGGAATCAGCCCCAGCATTTT.